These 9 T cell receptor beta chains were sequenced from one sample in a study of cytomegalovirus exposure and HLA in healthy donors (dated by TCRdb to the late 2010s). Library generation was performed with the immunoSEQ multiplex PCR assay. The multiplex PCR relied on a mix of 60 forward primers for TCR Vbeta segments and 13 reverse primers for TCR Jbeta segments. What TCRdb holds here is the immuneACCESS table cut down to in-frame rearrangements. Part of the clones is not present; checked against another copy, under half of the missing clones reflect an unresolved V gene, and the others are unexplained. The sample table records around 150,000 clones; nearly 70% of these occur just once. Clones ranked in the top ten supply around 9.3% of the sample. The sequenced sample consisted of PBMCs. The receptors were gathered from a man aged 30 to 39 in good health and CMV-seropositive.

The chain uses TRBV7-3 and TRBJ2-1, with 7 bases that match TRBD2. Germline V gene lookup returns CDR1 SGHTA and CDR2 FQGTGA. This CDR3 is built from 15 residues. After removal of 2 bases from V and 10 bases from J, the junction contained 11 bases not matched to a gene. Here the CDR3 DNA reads TGTGCCAGCAGCTTATCGGCGGGAGCAATAGGAGAGCAGTTCTTC. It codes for CASSLSAGAIGEQFF.

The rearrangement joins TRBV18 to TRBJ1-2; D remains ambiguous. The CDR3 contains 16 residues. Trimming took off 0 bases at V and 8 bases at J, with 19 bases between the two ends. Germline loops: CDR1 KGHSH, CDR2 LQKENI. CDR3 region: CASSPPSAAGFKGYTF. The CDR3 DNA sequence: TGTGCCAGCTCACCACCATCTGCCGCAGGATTTAAAGGCTACACCTTC.

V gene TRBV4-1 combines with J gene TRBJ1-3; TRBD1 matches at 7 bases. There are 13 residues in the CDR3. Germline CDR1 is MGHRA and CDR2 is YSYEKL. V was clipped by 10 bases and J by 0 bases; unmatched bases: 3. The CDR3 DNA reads TGCGCCACCGGGACAGTCTCTGGAAACACCATATATTTT. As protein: CATGTVSGNTIYF.

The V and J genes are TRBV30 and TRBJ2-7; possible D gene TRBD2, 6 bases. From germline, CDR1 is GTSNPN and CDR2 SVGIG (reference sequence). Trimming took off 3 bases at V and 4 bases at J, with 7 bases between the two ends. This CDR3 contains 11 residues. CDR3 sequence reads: CAWRTSYEQYF. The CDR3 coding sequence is TGTGCCTGGAGGACTAGTTACGAGCAGTACTTC.

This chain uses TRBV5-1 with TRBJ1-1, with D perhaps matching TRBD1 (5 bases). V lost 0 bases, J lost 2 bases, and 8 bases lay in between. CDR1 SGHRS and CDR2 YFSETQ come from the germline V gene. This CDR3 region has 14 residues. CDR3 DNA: TGCGCCAGCAGCTTGGCCGGGGGTAACACTGAAGCTTTCTTT. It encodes CASSLAGGNTEAFF.

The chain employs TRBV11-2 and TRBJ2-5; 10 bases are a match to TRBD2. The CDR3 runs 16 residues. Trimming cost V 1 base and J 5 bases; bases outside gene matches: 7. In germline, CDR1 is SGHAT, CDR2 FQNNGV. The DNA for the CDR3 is TGTGCCAGCAGCTTAGTCTTAGCGGGAGGTTCTGAGACCCAGTACTTC. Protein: CASSLVLAGGSETQYF.

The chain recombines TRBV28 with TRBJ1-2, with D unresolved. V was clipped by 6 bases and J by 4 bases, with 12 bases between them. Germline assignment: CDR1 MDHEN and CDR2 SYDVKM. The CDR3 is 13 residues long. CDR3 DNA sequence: TGTGCCAGCAGCCCGGGGAGTCTCTATGGCTACACCTTC. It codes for CASSPGSLYGYTF.

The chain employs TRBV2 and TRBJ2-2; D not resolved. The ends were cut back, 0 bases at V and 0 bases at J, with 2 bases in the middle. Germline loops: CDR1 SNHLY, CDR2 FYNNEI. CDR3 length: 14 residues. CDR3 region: CASSEASNTGELFF. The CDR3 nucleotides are TGTGCCAGCAGTGAAGCCTCGAACACCGGGGAGCTGTTTTTT.

The CDR3 loop reads CASRSTAKNQPQHF. The CDR3 DNA is TGTGCCAGCAGATCTACAGCTAAGAATCAGCCCCAGCATTTT. V is TRBV2 and J is TRBJ1-5, with D unresolved. V was pared by 6 bases and J by 4 bases, with 13 bases between. The CDR3 extends over 14 amino acids. Germline CDR1 is SNHLY and CDR2 is FYNNEI. Using reference TRBV2 and TRBJ1-5 for the parts outside the CDR3, the full variable domain is EPEVTQTPSHQVTQMGQEVILRCVPISNHLYFYWYRQILGQKVEFLVSFYNNEISEKSEIFDDQFSVERPDGSNFTLKIRSTKLEDSAMYFCASRSTAKNQPQHFGDGTRLSIL.